One T cell receptor (beta chain) is described in this entry. The sample comes from a study of blood T cell repertoires in COVID-19. The V and J ends lost 0 bases and 1 base, in that order; junction bases with no gene match: 12. The CDR3 is 19 residues long. Germline CDR1 and CDR2: SGHRS and YFSETQ. TCRdb's table, derived via immunoSEQ multiplex PCR, lists solely in-frame clones and lacks some. The table lists 150,000 to 190,000 clones, around 84% of them singletons. Sequencing was done on a sample of peripheral blood. The chain couples TRBV5-1 to TRBJ2-1, with 8 bases identical to TRBD1. The TCR comes from a woman aged 55-70 years with COVID-19, enrolled during active disease. DNA for the CDR3: TGCGCCAGCAGCTTGGTAGTTTTATTAGGACAGGGTTCCTACAATGAGCAGTTCTTC. Protein product: CASSLVVLLGQGSYNEQFF.